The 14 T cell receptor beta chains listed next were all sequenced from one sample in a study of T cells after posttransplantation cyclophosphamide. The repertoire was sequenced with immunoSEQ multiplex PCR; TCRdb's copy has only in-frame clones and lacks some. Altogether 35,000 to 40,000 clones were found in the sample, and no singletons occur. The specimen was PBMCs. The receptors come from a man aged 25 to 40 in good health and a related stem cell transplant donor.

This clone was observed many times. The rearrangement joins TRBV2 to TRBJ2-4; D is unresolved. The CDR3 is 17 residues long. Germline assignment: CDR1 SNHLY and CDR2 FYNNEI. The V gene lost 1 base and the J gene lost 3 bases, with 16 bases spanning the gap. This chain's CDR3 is CASSEVEYRLNKNIQYF. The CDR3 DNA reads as TGTGCCAGCAGTGAAGTGGAGTATCGACTCAACAAAAACATTCAGTACTTC.

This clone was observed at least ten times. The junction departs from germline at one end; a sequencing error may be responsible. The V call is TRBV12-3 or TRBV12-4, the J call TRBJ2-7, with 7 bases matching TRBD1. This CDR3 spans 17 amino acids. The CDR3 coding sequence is TGTGCCAGCAGTGTAGCCGGGACAGCGAGTCTTGGTTACGAGCAGTACTTC. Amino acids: CASSVAGTASLGYEQYF.

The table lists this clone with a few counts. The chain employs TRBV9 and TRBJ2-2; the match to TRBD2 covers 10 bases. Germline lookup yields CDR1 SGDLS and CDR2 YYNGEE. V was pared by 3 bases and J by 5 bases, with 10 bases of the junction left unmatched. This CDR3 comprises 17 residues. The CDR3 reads CASSGGGTSEITGELFF. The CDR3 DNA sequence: TGTGCCAGCAGCGGTGGGGGGACTAGCGAAATTACCGGGGAGCTGTTTTTT.

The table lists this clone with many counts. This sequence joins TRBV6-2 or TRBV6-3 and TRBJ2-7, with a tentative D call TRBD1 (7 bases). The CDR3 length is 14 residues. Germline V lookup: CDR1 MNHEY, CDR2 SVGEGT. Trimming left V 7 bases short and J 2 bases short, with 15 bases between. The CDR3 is CASIRQGLPYEQYF. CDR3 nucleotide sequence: TGTGCCAGCATTAGACAGGGACTTCCCTACGAGCAGTACTTC.

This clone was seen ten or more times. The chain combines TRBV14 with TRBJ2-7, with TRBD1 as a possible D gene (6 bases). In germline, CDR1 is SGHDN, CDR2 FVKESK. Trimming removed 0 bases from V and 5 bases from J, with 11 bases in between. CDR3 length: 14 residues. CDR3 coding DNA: TGTGCCAGCAGCCAAGATATTGGGGGCGACGAGCAGTACTTC. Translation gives CASSQDIGGDEQYF. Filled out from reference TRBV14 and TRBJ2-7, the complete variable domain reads EAGVTQFPSHSVIEKGQTVTLRCDPISGHDNLYWYRRVMGKEIKFLLHFVKESKQDESGMPNNRFLAERTGGTYSTLKVQPAELEDSGVYFCASSQDIGGDEQYFGPGTRLTVT.

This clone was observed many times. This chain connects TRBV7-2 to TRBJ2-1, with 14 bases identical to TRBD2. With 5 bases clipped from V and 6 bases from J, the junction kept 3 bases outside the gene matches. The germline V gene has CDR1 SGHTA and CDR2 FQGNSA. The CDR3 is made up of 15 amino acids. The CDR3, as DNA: TGTGCCAGCAGCCCAGGACTAGCGGGGGGCAATGAGCAGTTCTTC. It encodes CASSPGLAGGNEQFF.

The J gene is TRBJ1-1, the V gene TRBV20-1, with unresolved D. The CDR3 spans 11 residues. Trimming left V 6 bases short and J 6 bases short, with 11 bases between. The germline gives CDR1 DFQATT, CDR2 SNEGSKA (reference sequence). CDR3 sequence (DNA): TGCAGTGCCCCTCCAAAGGCTGAAGCTTTCTTT. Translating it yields CSAPPKAEAFF.

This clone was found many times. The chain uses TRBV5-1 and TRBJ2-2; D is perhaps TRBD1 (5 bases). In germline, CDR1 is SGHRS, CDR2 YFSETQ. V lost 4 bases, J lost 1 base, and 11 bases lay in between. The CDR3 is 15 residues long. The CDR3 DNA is TGCGCCAGCAGCATGACAGTCCAGAACACCGGGGAGCTGTTTTTT. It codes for CASSMTVQNTGELFF. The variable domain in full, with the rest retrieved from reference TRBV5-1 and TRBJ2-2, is KAGVTQTPRYLIKTRGQQVTLSCSPISGHRSVSWYQQTPGQGLQFLFEYFSETQRNKGNFPGRFSGRQFSNSRSEMNVSTLELGDSALYLCASSMTVQNTGELFFGEGSRLTVL.

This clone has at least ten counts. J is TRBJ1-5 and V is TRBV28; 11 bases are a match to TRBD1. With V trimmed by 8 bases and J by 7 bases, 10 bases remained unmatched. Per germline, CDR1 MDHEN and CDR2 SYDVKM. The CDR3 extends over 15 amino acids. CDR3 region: CASRRTGGGGQPQHF. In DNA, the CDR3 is TGTGCCAGCCGGCGGACAGGGGGCGGAGGACAGCCCCAGCATTTT.

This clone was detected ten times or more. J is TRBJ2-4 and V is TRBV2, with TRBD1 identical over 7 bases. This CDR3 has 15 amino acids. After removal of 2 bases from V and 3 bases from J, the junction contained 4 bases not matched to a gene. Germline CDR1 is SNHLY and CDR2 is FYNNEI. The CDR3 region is CASSEKGAGKNIQYF. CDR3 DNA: TGTGCCAGCAGTGAAAAGGGGGCCGGCAAAAACATTCAGTACTTC. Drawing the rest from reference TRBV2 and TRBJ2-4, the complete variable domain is EPEVTQTPSHQVTQMGQEVILRCVPISNHLYFYWYRQILGQKVEFLVSFYNNEISEKSEIFDDQFSVERPDGSNFTLKIRSTKLEDSAMYFCASSEKGAGKNIQYFGAGTRLSVL.

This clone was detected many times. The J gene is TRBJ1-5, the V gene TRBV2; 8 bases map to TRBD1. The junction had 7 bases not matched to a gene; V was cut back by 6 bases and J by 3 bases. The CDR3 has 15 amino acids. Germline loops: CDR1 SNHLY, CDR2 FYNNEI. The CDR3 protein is CASRAETGANQPQHF. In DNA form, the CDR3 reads TGTGCCAGCAGGGCAGAGACAGGGGCCAATCAGCCCCAGCATTTT.

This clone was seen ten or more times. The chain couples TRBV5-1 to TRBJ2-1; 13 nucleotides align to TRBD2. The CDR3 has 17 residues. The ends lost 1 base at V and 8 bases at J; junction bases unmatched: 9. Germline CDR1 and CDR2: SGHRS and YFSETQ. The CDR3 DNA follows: TGCGCCAGCAGCTTGTTGACTAGCGGGGGGCCCGTAGATGAGCAGTTCTTC. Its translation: CASSLLTSGGPVDEQFF.

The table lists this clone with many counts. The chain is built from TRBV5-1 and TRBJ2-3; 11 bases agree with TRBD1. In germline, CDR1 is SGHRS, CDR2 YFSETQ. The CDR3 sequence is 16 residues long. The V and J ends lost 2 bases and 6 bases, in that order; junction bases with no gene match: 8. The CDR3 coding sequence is TGCGCCAGCAGCTTAGATAACCGGGACAGGGGGGATACGCAGTATTTT. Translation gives CASSLDNRDRGDTQYF.

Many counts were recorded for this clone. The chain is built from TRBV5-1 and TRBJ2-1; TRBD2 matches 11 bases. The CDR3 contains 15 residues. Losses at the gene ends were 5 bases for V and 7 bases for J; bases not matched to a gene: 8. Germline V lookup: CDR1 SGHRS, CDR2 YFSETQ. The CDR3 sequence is CASRSMTSGENEQFF. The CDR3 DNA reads TGCGCCAGCAGATCCATGACTAGCGGGGAAAATGAGCAGTTCTTC.